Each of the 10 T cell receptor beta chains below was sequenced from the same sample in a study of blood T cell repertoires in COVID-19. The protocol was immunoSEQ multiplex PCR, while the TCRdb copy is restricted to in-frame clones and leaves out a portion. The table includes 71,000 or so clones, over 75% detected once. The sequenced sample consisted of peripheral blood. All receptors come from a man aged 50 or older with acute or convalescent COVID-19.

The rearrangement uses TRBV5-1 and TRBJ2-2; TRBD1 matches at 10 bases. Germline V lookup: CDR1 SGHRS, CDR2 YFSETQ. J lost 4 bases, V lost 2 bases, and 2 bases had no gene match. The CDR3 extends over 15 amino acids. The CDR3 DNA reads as TGCGCCAGCAGCTTTGACAGGGGGCTCACCGGGGAGCTGTTTTTT. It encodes CASSFDRGLTGELFF.

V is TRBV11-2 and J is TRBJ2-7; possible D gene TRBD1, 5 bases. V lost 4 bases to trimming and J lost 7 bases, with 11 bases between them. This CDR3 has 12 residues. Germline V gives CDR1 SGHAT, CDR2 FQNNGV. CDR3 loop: CASSSGQGEQYF. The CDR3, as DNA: TGTGCCAGCAGCTCCGGACAAGGGGAGCAGTACTTC.

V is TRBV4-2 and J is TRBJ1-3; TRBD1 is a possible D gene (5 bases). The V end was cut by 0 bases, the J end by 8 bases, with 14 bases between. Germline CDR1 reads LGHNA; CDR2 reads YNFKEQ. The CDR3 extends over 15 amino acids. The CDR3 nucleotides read TGTGCCAGCAGCCAAGATCGGCAGGGCTCAGACACCATATATTTT. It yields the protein CASSQDRQGSDTIYF.

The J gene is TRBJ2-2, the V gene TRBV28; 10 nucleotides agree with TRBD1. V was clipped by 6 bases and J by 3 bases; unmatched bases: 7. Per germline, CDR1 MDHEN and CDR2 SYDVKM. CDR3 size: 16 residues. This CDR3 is CASSPRTGGYTGELFF. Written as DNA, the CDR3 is TGTGCCAGCAGCCCTAGGACAGGGGGATACACCGGGGAGCTGTTTTTT.

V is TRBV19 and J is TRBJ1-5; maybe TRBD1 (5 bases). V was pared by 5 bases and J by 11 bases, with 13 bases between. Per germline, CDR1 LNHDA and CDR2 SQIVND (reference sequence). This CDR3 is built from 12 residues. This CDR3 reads CASSLGGLTQHF. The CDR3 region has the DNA TGTGCCAGTAGTCTTGGGGGGTTGACCCAGCATTTT.

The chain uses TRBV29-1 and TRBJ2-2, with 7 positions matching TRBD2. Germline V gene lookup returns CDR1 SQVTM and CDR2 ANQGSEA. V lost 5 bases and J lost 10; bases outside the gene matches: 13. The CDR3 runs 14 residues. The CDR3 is CSVSLQGGREELFF. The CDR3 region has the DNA TGCAGCGTTTCGTTGCAGGGAGGGCGCGAGGAGCTGTTTTTT.

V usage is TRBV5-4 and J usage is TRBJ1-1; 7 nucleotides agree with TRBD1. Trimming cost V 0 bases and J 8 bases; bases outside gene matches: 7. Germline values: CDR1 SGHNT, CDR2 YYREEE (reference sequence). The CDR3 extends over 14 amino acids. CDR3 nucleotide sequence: TGTGCCAGCAGCTTGGAGGTGGGGACAGAAGAAGCTTTCTTT. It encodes CASSLEVGTEEAFF. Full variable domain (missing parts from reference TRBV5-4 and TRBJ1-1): ETGVTQSPTHLIKTRGQQVTLRCSSQSGHNTVSWYQQALGQGPQFIFQYYREEENGRGNFPPRFSGLQFPNYSSELNVNALELDDSALYLCASSLEVGTEEAFFGQGTRLTVV.

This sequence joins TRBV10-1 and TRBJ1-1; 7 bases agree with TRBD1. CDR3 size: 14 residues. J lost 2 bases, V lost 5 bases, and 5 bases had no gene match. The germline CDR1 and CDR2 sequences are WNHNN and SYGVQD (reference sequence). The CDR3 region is CASSPGGFNTEAFF. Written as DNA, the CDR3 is TGCGCCAGCAGTCCAGGGGGATTTAACACTGAAGCTTTCTTT.

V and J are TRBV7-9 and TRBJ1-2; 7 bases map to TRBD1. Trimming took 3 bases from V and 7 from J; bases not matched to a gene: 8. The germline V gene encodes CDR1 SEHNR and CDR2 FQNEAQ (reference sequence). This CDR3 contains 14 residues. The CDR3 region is CASSFTGTVGGYTF. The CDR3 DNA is TGTGCCAGCAGCTTTACCGGGACAGTGGGTGGCTACACCTTC.

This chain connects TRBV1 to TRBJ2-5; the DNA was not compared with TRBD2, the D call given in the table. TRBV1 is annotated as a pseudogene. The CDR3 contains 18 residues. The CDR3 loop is CTSGETEGTSGVVETQYF. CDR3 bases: TGCACCAGCGGGGAAACCGAAGGGACTAGCGGGGTTGTAGAGACCCAGTACTTC.